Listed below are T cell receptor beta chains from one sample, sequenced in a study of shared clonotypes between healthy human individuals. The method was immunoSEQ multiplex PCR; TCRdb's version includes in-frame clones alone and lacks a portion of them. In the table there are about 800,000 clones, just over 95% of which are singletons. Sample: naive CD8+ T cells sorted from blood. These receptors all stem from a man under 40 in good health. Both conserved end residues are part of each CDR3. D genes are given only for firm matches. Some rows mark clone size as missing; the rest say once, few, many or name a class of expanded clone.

DNA: TGTGCCATCAGTGAATTGGACACCGGGGAGCTGTTTTTT
CDR3: CAISELDTGELFF
J: TRBJ2-2
D: .
V: TRBV10-3
size: .

DNA: TGTGCCATCAGTCCCGATCGGGGCCTCGAGTTCTTC
CDR3: CAISPDRGLEFF
J: TRBJ2-1
D: .
V: TRBV10-3
size: .

DNA: TGTGCTAGTGGTTTAGTGGGGCAGCCTTATAGCAATCAGCCCCAGCATTTT
CDR3: CASGLVGQPYSNQPQHF
J: TRBJ1-5
D: .
V: TRBV12-5
size: once

DNA: TGTGCCAGCAGGCCTTGGACAGGGGAAGAGACCCAGTACTTC
CDR3: CASRPWTGEETQYF
J: TRBJ2-5
D: TRBD1
V: TRBV27
size: .

DNA: TGTGCCAGCTCACCCGCCCCGGGACAGGTCCCAGATACGCAGTATTTT
CDR3: CASSPAPGQVPDTQYF
J: TRBJ2-3
D: TRBD1
V: TRBV18
size: .

DNA: TGCAGCGGGGTCCCTGATGTAACTAGCTCCTACAATGAGCAGTTCTTC
CDR3: CSGVPDVTSSYNEQFF
J: TRBJ2-1
D: .
V: TRBV29-1
size: .

DNA: TGTGCCAGCAGTCTCTCCCCCCTTTTAGCGGGAGTCACCTACGAGCAGTACTTC
CDR3: CASSLSPLLAGVTYEQYF
J: TRBJ2-7
D: TRBD2
V: TRBV27
size: .

DNA: TGCGCCAGCAGCCAAGATCCGGCGGGGCTTACCTACAATGAGCAGTTCTTC
CDR3: CASSQDPAGLTYNEQFF
J: TRBJ2-1
D: .
V: TRBV4-3
size: .

DNA: TGTGCCAGCAGCGAAGGACTAGGACGAGGATCCCAGTACTTC
CDR3: CASSEGLGRGSQYF
J: TRBJ2-5
D: TRBD2
V: TRBV4-2
size: .

DNA: TGTGCCGTTAGCGGGAGGCCATTGGAAGATACGCAGTATTTT
CDR3: CAVSGRPLEDTQYF
J: TRBJ2-3
D: TRBD2
V: TRBV7-8
size: .

DNA: TGTGCCAGCAGCTTGGTGGGAAATGAGCAGTTCTTC
CDR3: CASSLVGNEQFF
J: TRBJ2-1
D: .
V: TRBV11-2
size: .

DNA: TGTGCCAGCAGCGTAGGGTCAGCCTCCTACAATGAGCAGTTCTTC
CDR3: CASSVGSASYNEQFF
J: TRBJ2-1
D: .
V: TRBV9
size: .

DNA: TGTGCCAGCAGACCGACAGGGACTCTGGCTGGGGCCAACGTCCTGACTTTC
CDR3: CASRPTGTLAGANVLTF
J: TRBJ2-6
D: .
V: TRBV7-9
size: .

DNA: TGTGCCAGCAGCTCGCCGGACGGGTACGGGGAGACCCAGTACTTC
CDR3: CASSSPDGYGETQYF
J: TRBJ2-5
D: .
V: TRBV7-9
size: .

DNA: TGTGCCAGCAGCTCCTCGGTAGGGGGAGACGGCTACGAGCAGTACTTC
CDR3: CASSSSVGGDGYEQYF
J: TRBJ2-7
D: .
V: TRBV7-2
size: .

DNA: TGCAGCGTTCACGTCGCCGGACAGGGAGGCGAGCAGTACTTC
CDR3: CSVHVAGQGGEQYF
J: TRBJ2-7
D: TRBD1
V: TRBV29-1
size: .

DNA: TGTGCCAGCAGCATCCTAGGGAGGGACTACGAGCAGTACTTC
CDR3: CASSILGRDYEQYF
J: TRBJ2-7
D: TRBD2
V: TRBV7-2
size: .

DNA: TGTGCCAGCAGCTTAGACGCGCTGGGCTTATCCTACGAGCAGTACTTC
CDR3: CASSLDALGLSYEQYF
J: TRBJ2-7
D: .
V: TRBV7-9
size: .